These 23 T cell receptor beta chains share one sample of origin, sequenced in a study of CD8 T cells in Susac syndrome. It was with random hexamers that about 0.45 to 1 ug RNA was reverse transcribed. TCRdb fed the immunoSEQ multiplex PCR reads into MiXCR, producing one record per CDR3 protein. Seen here are about 23,000 distinct CDR3 sequences, roughly 93% observed once, and the top ten hold approximately 0.62%. Sample: CD8+ T cells from PBMCs. Receptors originate from a human donor with Susac syndrome.

The V and J genes are TRBV6-6 and TRBJ1-6; TRBD1 aligns across 7 bases. With V trimmed by 6 bases and J by 7 bases, 9 bases remained unmatched. The germline gives CDR1 MNHNY, CDR2 SVGAGI (reference sequence). The CDR3 extends over 15 amino acids. The CDR3 reads CASRVTGAGNSPLHF. In DNA, the CDR3 is TGTGCCAGCAGAGTCACAGGGGCGGGCAATTCACCCCTCCACTTT.

The gene calls are TRBV21-1 and TRBJ2-1; the table names TRBD1, a call not compared with the DNA. TRBV21-1 is termed a pseudogene. CDR3 length: 15 residues. The CDR3 here is CASSKERGPYNEQFF. DNA for the CDR3: TGTGCCAGCAGCAAAGAAAGGGGGCCCTACAATGAGCAGTTCTTC.

This chain uses TRBV11-2 with TRBJ2-5; 12 bases map to TRBD2. Germline V lookup: CDR1 SGHAT, CDR2 FQNNGV. There are 16 residues in the CDR3. V dropped 6 bases and J dropped 4; count of bases not matched to a gene: 9. The CDR3 here is CASSFPSGGARETQYF. The DNA for the CDR3 is TGTGCCAGCAGTTTTCCTAGCGGGGGGGCACGAGAGACCCAGTACTTC.

This clonotype appeared once. The chain recombines TRBV6-5 with TRBJ1-2, with D possibly matching TRBD1 (5 bases). V lost 5 bases, J lost 8 bases, and 15 bases lay in between. Germline-derived CDR1 and CDR2 are MNHEY and SVGAGI. The CDR3 totals 13 residues. CDR3 in amino acids: CASSLREKDGYTF. The CDR3 coding sequence is TGTGCCAGCAGTCTCAGGGAAAAGGACGGCTACACCTTC.

The CDR3 sequence is CSARETSGGAGITGELFF. For the CDR3, the DNA is TGCAGTGCTAGAGAGACTTCAGGGGGCGCGGGAATCACCGGGGAGCTGTTTTTT. The chain links TRBV20-1 to TRBJ2-2, with 8 positions matching TRBD1. Germline CDR1 and CDR2: DFQATT and SNEGSKA (reference sequence). This CDR3 spans 18 amino acids. The junction had 13 bases not matched to a gene; V was cut back by 0 bases and J by 4 bases.

Only one count was recorded for this clonotype. The rearrangement uses TRBV5-1 and TRBJ2-7; the D is unclear. The CDR3 is 13 amino acids. With 1 base removed from V and 2 bases from J, the gap between germline ends came to 7 bases. Germline-derived CDR1 and CDR2 are SGHRS and YFSETQ. The CDR3 DNA sequence: TGCGCCAGCAGCTTGCCAAATACCTACGAGCAGTACTTC. As protein: CASSLPNTYEQYF.

V usage is TRBV5-1 and J usage is TRBJ2-5; 7 bases line up with TRBD1. Germline CDR1 is SGHRS and CDR2 is YFSETQ. The ends lost 5 bases at V and 2 bases at J; junction bases unmatched: 6. This CDR3 has 14 residues. CDR3 sequence reads: CASRHEGQQETQYF. The DNA of the CDR3 is TGCGCCAGCAGACACGAGGGACAGCAAGAGACCCAGTACTTC.

The gene calls are TRBV7-6 and TRBJ2-6; a possible D gene is TRBD1 (5 bases). The V gene lost 3 bases and the J gene lost 4 bases, with 7 bases spanning the gap. The germline V gene encodes CDR1 SGHVS and CDR2 FNYEAQ. The CDR3 runs to 14 residues. CDR3 coding DNA: TGTGCCAGCAGCTTTAGGGGCGGGGCCAACGTCCTGACTTTC. This encodes CASSFRGGANVLTF.

This chain uses TRBV12-3 or TRBV12-4 with TRBJ2-1; D gene unclear. With 2 bases removed from V and 12 bases from J, the gap between germline ends came to 8 bases. The CDR3 consists of 11 residues. The CDR3 sequence is CASSLKSGQFF. In DNA form, the CDR3 reads TGTGCCAGCAGTTTAAAGAGTGGGCAGTTCTTC.

This clonotype was counted a single time. Mismatch with germline at one junction end may stem from a read error. The V call is TRBV7-7, the J call TRBJ2-1, with 9 bases aligning to TRBD1. This CDR3 comprises 16 residues. Germline loops: CDR1 SSHAT, CDR2 FNYEAQ (reference sequence). The DNA for the CDR3 is TGTGCTAGCAGCTTGGCCACAGGGGGCGCCTACAATGAGCAGTTCTTC. This encodes CASSLATGGAYNEQFF.

The J gene is TRBJ1-1, the V gene TRBV27, with unresolved D. CDR3 length equals 13 residues. Trimming removed 0 bases from V and 4 bases from J, with 6 bases in between. Germline assignment: CDR1 MNHEY and CDR2 SMNVEV (reference sequence). DNA of the CDR3: TGTGCCAGCAGTTTATCGATGGGCACTGAAGCTTTCTTT. Its translation: CASSLSMGTEAFF.

This chain links TRBV15 with TRBJ2-3, with D hard to call. CDR1 and CDR2 from the germline V gene are LNHNV and YYDKDF (reference sequence). The V gene lost 0 bases and the J gene lost 0 bases, with 7 bases spanning the gap. CDR3 length: 15 residues. The CDR3 protein is CATSRDGHSTDTQYF. In DNA, the CDR3 is TGTGCCACCAGCAGAGATGGCCATAGCACAGATACGCAGTATTTT.

The chain links TRBV4-2 to TRBJ2-7, with 9 bases that match TRBD2. Trimming cost V 6 bases and J 5 bases; bases outside gene matches: 11. The germline gives CDR1 LGHNA, CDR2 YNFKEQ. This CDR3 comprises 15 residues. DNA of the CDR3: TGTGCCAGCAGTGAAACTAGCGGGCGCCCCCACGAGCAGTACTTC. Translation: CASSETSGRPHEQYF.

J is TRBJ1-1 and V is TRBV19; no firm D call. CDR3 size: 14 residues. Germline assignment: CDR1 LNHDA and CDR2 SQIVND (reference sequence). Trimming stripped 1 base from V and 5 bases from J, with 11 bases between. CDR3 coding DNA: TGTGCCAGTAGTATAGGTGGGGTAAGGACTGAAGCTTTCTTT. Its protein is CASSIGGVRTEAFF.

The J gene is TRBJ2-1, the V gene TRBV6-2 or TRBV6-3; D is possibly TRBD1 (6 bases). CDR1 is MNHEY, CDR2 SVGEGT, per germline. The CDR3 has 16 residues. Trimming removed 2 bases at V and 1 base at J, with 12 bases between. CDR3 in amino acids: CASSYTGDISYNEQFF. The CDR3, as DNA: TGTGCCAGCAGTTACACCGGGGACATTTCCTACAATGAGCAGTTCTTC.

The chain employs TRBV15 and TRBJ2-4; 9 bases fit TRBD1. Germline V gene data show CDR1 as LNHNV and CDR2 as YYDKDF (reference sequence). The length of the CDR3 is 14 residues. J gave up 8 bases and V 5 bases, and 7 bases lay outside the gene matches. The CDR3 reads CATSPGQGIDIQYF. CDR3 DNA: TGTGCCACCAGCCCGGGACAGGGAATTGACATTCAGTACTTC.

The rearrangement joins TRBV25-1 to TRBJ2-1; D is possibly TRBD1 or TRBD2 (5 bases each). V shed 1 base and J shed 8 bases, with 27 bases lying between them. CDR1 is MGHDK and CDR2 is SYGVNS in the germline V gene. There are 19 residues in the CDR3. CDR3 loop: CASSELYVTEGERRDEQFF. As DNA, the CDR3 is TGTGCCAGCAGTGAATTATATGTCACGGAAGGGGAGAGGCGGGATGAGCAGTTCTTC. Filled out from reference TRBV25-1 and TRBJ2-1, the complete variable domain reads EADIYQTPRYLVIGTGKKITLECSQTMGHDKMYWYQQDPGMELHLIHYSYGVNSTEKGDLSSESTVSRIRTEHFPLTLESARPSHTSQYLCASSELYVTEGERRDEQFFGPGTRLTVL.

This clonotype was observed a few times. V usage is TRBV29-1 and J usage is TRBJ1-5; D uncertain. Germline values: CDR1 SQVTM, CDR2 ANQGSEA. The CDR3 is 12 residues long. The V gene lost 3 bases and the J gene lost 1 base, with 4 bases spanning the gap. The chain's CDR3 is CSVEDSNQPQHF. The CDR3 bases are TGCAGCGTTGAGGACAGCAATCAGCCCCAGCATTTT. The full variable domain, in which reference TRBV29-1 and TRBJ1-5 provide the parts outside the CDR3, is SAVISQKPSRDICQRGTSLTIQCQVDSQVTMMFWYRQQPGQSLTLIATANQGSEATYESGFVIDKFPISRPNLTFSTLTVSNMSPEDSSIYLCSVEDSNQPQHFGDGTRLSIL.

Here the CDR3 DNA reads TGTGCCAGCAGTTTACTTAACACAGATACGCAGTATTTT. Encoded protein: CASSLLNTDTQYF. The rearrangement links TRBV27 to TRBJ2-3; D not certain. Trimming took 2 bases from V and 2 from J, leaving 5 bases between them. The CDR3 consists of 13 residues. CDR1 and CDR2 from the germline V gene are MNHEY and SMNVEV (reference sequence).

The V gene is TRBV7-8, the J gene TRBJ1-1; tentative D call: TRBD1 (6 bases). Trimming left V 5 bases short and J 3 bases short, with 13 bases between. The CDR3 sequence is 14 residues long. Germline loops: CDR1 SGHVS, CDR2 FQNEAQ. The CDR3 bases are TGTGCCAGCAGCCACAGAACAGGGTACACTGAAGCTTTCTTT. This sequence encodes CASSHRTGYTEAFF. Full variable domain (rest looked up from reference TRBV7-8 and TRBJ1-1): GAGVSQSPRYKVAKRGQDVALRCDPISGHVSLFWYQQALGQGPEFLTYFQNEAQLDKSGLPSDRFFAERPEGSVSTLKIQRTQQEDSAVYLCASSHRTGYTEAFFGQGTRLTVV.

The J gene is TRBJ2-7, the V gene TRBV4-3, with 10 bases fitting TRBD2. Germline V gene data show CDR1 as LGHNA and CDR2 as YSLEER. V gave up 0 bases and J gave up 2 bases; unmatched junction bases: 1. The CDR3 covers 15 residues. In nucleotides, the CDR3 is TGCGCCAGCAGCCAAGACCTAGCGGGGGCCTACGAGCAGTACTTC. It encodes CASSQDLAGAYEQYF.

The chain links TRBV12-3 or TRBV12-4 to TRBJ2-1, with D perhaps being TRBD1 or TRBD2 (5 bases each). CDR3 length: 15 amino acids. V lost 5 bases and J 8 bases, leaving 19 bases between the germline ends. The CDR3 DNA is TGTGCCAGCAGTATCACCGGGACCGGTACGGATGAGCAGTTCTTC. The encoded protein is CASSITGTGTDEQFF.

This chain links TRBV4-3 with TRBJ2-5; no firm D call. CDR1 is LGHNA, CDR2 YSLEER, per germline. The CDR3 is made up of 15 amino acids. Trimming left V 1 base short and J 5 bases short, with 14 bases between. The CDR3 loop is CASSQGTAIGETQYF. The CDR3 nucleotides read TGCGCCAGCAGCCAAGGCACCGCCATCGGGGAGACCCAGTACTTC.